One and the same sample provided the 32 T cell receptor beta chains below, sequenced in a study of CD8 T cells in Susac syndrome. cDNA came from about 0.5 to 1 ug RNA primed by random hexamers. TCRdb analysed the immunoSEQ multiplex PCR reads with MiXCR anew, one entry per CDR3 protein. The table has 95,000 to 150,000 distinct CDR3 sequences, about 95% seen once. Material for sequencing was CD8+ T cells from PBMCs. These TCRs come from a human donor with Susac syndrome.

The chain has TRBV5-1 and TRBJ1-2, with D uncertain. The ends were cut back, 0 bases at V and 4 bases at J, with 16 bases in the middle. The CDR3 extends over 16 amino acids. Germline V gene data show CDR1 as SGHRS and CDR2 as YFSETQ. The CDR3 DNA follows: TGCGCCAGCAGCTTGGACCTGGCCATAAGGTCCTATGGCTACACCTTC. Amino acid sequence: CASSLDLAIRSYGYTF.

CDR3: CASSDSRGGPRGEQYF. As DNA, the CDR3 is TGTGCCAGCAGCGACTCCCGAGGGGGGCCCCGGGGAGAGCAGTACTTC. This chain connects TRBV11-2 to TRBJ2-7; D might be TRBD1 or TRBD2, each matching 6 bases. CDR1 is SGHAT and CDR2 is FQNNGV in the germline V gene. The CDR3 extends over 16 amino acids. V lost 5 bases and J lost 7, with 24 bases in between.

The chain links TRBV20-1 to TRBJ2-5; D is unclear. The CDR3 runs to 14 residues. The V and J ends lost 1 base and 3 bases respectively, with 12 bases between them. Germline CDR1 and CDR2: DFQATT and SNEGSKA (reference sequence). The CDR3 DNA is TGCAGTGCTAGAGCCATGGACCAGAAAGAGACCCAGTACTTC. Protein product: CSARAMDQKETQYF.

The genes are TRBV15 and TRBJ2-1; D is possibly TRBD1 (6 bases). V dropped 5 bases and J dropped 6 bases, with 26 bases sitting between them. Per germline, CDR1 LNHNV and CDR2 YYDKDF (reference sequence). This CDR3 has 18 residues. The CDR3 bases are TGTGCCACCAGCCACCCGCCGACAGGCGCCTTCTTGGGCAATGAGCAGTTCTTC. Its translation: CATSHPPTGAFLGNEQFF.

The V call is TRBV7-9, the J call TRBJ1-4; D is perhaps TRBD1 (5 bases). The length of the CDR3 is 13 residues. Trimming removed 7 bases at V and 5 bases at J, with 11 bases between. Per germline, CDR1 SEHNR and CDR2 FQNEAQ (reference sequence). This CDR3 is CASTLGENEKLFF. CDR3 nucleotide sequence: TGTGCCAGCACCCTAGGGGAGAATGAAAAACTGTTTTTT. The entire variable domain, with the rest obtained from reference TRBV7-9 and TRBJ1-4, is as follows: DTGVSQNPRHKITKRGQNVTFRCDPISEHNRLYWYRQTLGQGPEFLTYFQNEAQLEKSRLLSDRFSAERPKGSFSTLEIQRTEQGDSAMYLCASTLGENEKLFFGSGTQLSVL.

The rearrangement uses TRBV4-3 and TRBJ1-2, with 7 positions matching TRBD1. V lost 3 bases and J lost 4; bases outside the gene matches: 2. Per the germline V gene, CDR1 is LGHNA and CDR2 is YSLEER. The CDR3 spans 13 residues. CDR3 protein: CASSQQGGYGYTF. Here the CDR3 DNA reads TGCGCCAGCAGCCAGCAGGGGGGCTATGGCTACACCTTC.

This clonotype was detected only once. The chain couples TRBV15 to TRBJ2-3; weak D call: TRBD2 (5 bases). From germline, CDR1 is LNHNV and CDR2 YYDKDF (reference sequence). CDR3 length: 14 residues. Trimming removed 0 bases at V and 2 bases at J, with 6 bases between. CDR3 nucleotide sequence: TGTGCCACCAGCAGAGATGACTACACAGATACGCAGTATTTT. Its translation: CATSRDDYTDTQYF.

This clonotype is a singleton in its sample. The V gene is TRBV30, the J gene TRBJ2-2; 7 bases align to TRBD1. The CDR3 spans 16 residues. Unmatched junction bases numbered 7, after V lost 0 bases and J lost 3 bases. CDR1 and CDR2 (germline): GTSNPN, SVGIG (reference sequence). In DNA, the CDR3 is TGTGCCTGGAGTGTGAAGACCACAGGGGACACCGGGGAGCTGTTTTTT. As protein: CAWSVKTTGDTGELFF.

This chain uses TRBV29-1 with TRBJ1-2; no firm D call. V lost 0 bases and J 5 bases, leaving 10 bases between the germline ends. This CDR3 is built from 13 residues. Looked up from germline, CDR1 is SQVTM and CDR2 is ANQGSEA. CDR3 DNA: TGCAGCGTTGAAGAAGGTCAGTCTTATGGCTACACCTTC. Its translation is CSVEEGQSYGYTF.

The V and J genes are TRBV24-1 and TRBJ2-1; D gene ambiguous. Trimming stripped 1 base from V and 4 bases from J, with 4 bases between. Germline values: CDR1 KGHDR, CDR2 SFDVKD. This CDR3 is built from 13 residues. CDR3 amino acids: CATSDFGYNEQFF. CDR3 DNA: TGTGCCACCAGTGATTTCGGTTACAATGAGCAGTTCTTC.

V usage is TRBV5-1 and J usage is TRBJ1-3; D is uncertain. Between the trimmed V and J ends, which lost 3 bases and 4 bases, there was a span of 14 bases. The germline V gene encodes CDR1 SGHRS and CDR2 YFSETQ. The CDR3 is made up of 15 amino acids. CDR3 sequence reads: CASSWGERSGNTIYF. In DNA form, the CDR3 reads TGCGCCAGCAGCTGGGGAGAGAGGTCCGGAAACACCATATATTTT.

This chain joins TRBV11-2 and TRBJ2-2, with D perhaps being TRBD1 or TRBD2 (6 bases each). Trimming shortened V by 8 bases and J by 2 bases, and 18 bases separated the two germline ends. The CDR3 has 16 amino acids. CDR1 and CDR2 (germline): SGHAT, FQNNGV. CDR3 sequence reads: CASANGGGTNTGELFF. The CDR3 DNA reads as TGTGCCAGCGCAAATGGGGGCGGGACCAACACCGGGGAGCTGTTTTTT. Variable domain in full (rest from reference TRBV11-2 and TRBJ2-2): EAGVAQSPRYKIIEKRQSVAFWCNPISGHATLYWYQQILGQGPKLLIQFQNNGVVDDSQLPKDRFSAERLKGVDSTLKIQPAKLEDSAVYLCASANGGGTNTGELFFGEGSRLTVL.

The gene calls are TRBV9 and TRBJ1-1, with D unresolved. The germline V gene encodes CDR1 SGDLS and CDR2 YYNGEE. Between the trimmed V and J ends, which lost 0 bases and 4 bases, there was a span of 10 bases. CDR3 length: 14 residues. CDR3 coding DNA: TGTGCCAGCAGCGTAGGGTGGGGTTCCACTGAAGCTTTCTTT. It codes for CASSVGWGSTEAFF.

The chain combines TRBV4-1 with TRBJ2-7, with 14 bases identical to TRBD2. Losses at the gene ends were 4 bases for V and 5 bases for J; bases not matched to a gene: 10. Germline loops: CDR1 MGHRA, CDR2 YSYEKL. CDR3 length: 17 residues. The CDR3 nucleotides are TGCGCCAGCAGCCCAGGACTAGCGGGGGGTCCCGGGGACGAGCAGTACTTC. It is translated as CASSPGLAGGPGDEQYF.

Notes on this clonotype: One end of the junction does not line up with germline, which may come from a read error. This chain links TRBV4-3 with TRBJ1-3; the D gene is possibly TRBD1 (5 bases). Per the germline V gene, CDR1 is LGHNA and CDR2 is YSLEER. This CDR3 comprises 14 residues. The CDR3 here is CASSQDNTGVKRHF. In DNA, the CDR3 is TGCGCCAGCAGCCAAGATAACACGGGGGTTAAGCGGCATTTT.

The chain is built from TRBV12-3 or TRBV12-4 and TRBJ2-2, with TRBD1 matching 8 bases. V gave up 8 bases and J gave up 1 base; unmatched junction bases: 3. The CDR3 has 14 residues. The CDR3 is CASSGTGNTGELFF. The CDR3 DNA reads as TGTGCCAGCTCCGGGACAGGGAACACCGGGGAGCTGTTTTTT.

The chain joins TRBV3-1 to TRBJ1-2; D gene uncertain. The CDR3 consists of 13 residues. Germline V CDR1 and CDR2: LGHDT, YNNKEL (reference sequence). Trimming took 3 bases from V and 8 from J, leaving 13 bases between them. DNA of the CDR3: TGTGCCAGCAGCCAGTTCTTACGGAGAGGCTACACCTTC. Amino acid sequence: CASSQFLRRGYTF.

This clonotype appeared a few times. The chain links TRBV6-1 to TRBJ2-1; possible D gene TRBD2, 6 bases. The CDR3 length is 19 residues. Trimming removed 6 bases at V and 4 bases at J, with 28 bases between. Looked up from germline, CDR1 is MNHNS and CDR2 is SASEGT. As DNA, the CDR3 is TGTGCCAGCAGCCCCCGGGACCCCGCAGTGGGGGGACCTTACAATGAGCAGTTCTTC. Encoded protein: CASSPRDPAVGGPYNEQFF.

The CDR3: CASSPLSYNEQFF. The CDR3, as DNA: TGTGCCAGCAGCCCCCTCAGCTACAATGAGCAGTTCTTC. The chain recombines TRBV9 with TRBJ2-1; D call uncertain. Germline CDR1 and CDR2: SGDLS and YYNGEE. The germline V and J ends were trimmed by 4 bases and 3 bases, with 8 bases remaining between them. The length of the CDR3 is 13 residues. The full variable domain, completed using reference TRBV9 and TRBJ2-1, is DSGVTQTPKHLITATGQRVTLRCSPRSGDLSVYWYQQSLDQGLQFLIQYYNGEERAKGNILERFSAQQFPDLHSELNLSSLELGDSALYFCASSPLSYNEQFFGPGTRLTVL.

This chain uses TRBV6-6 with TRBJ1-1; TRBD1 aligns across 8 bases. The germline gives CDR1 MNHNY, CDR2 SVGAGI (reference sequence). CDR3 size: 16 residues. J lost 2 bases, V lost 6 bases, and 11 bases had no gene match. The CDR3 bases are TGTGCCAGCAGGGCAATACGAGGGACAGGAAACACTGAAGCTTTCTTT. Translating gives CASRAIRGTGNTEAFF.

CDR3 nucleotide sequence: TGTGCCAGCAGCCACCGACAGGGGTCTGGGGAGCAGTACTTC. Translation: CASSHRQGSGEQYF. The chain joins TRBV12-3 or TRBV12-4 to TRBJ2-7; 8 bases match TRBD1. Trimming at V came to 6 bases and at J to 7 bases, leaving 11 bases not matched to a gene. This CDR3 is 14 amino acids long.

This chain joins TRBV6-1 and TRBJ1-1; no clear D. Trimming took 7 bases from V and 4 from J, leaving 10 bases between them. CDR3 length: 12 amino acids. Per germline, CDR1 MNHNS and CDR2 SASEGT. The CDR3 sequence is CASTYMGTEAFF. CDR3 in DNA: TGTGCCAGCACCTACATGGGCACTGAAGCTTTCTTT.

V and J are TRBV27 and TRBJ1-6; D unclear. Trimming left V 4 bases short and J 8 bases short, with 12 bases between. This CDR3 is 14 amino acids long. Germline assignment: CDR1 MNHEY and CDR2 SMNVEV (reference sequence). CDR3 in DNA: TGTGCCAGCAGTTCTCGGGTGATGGATTCACCCCTCCACTTT. Residues: CASSSRVMDSPLHF.

This clonotype was seen once. The chain joins TRBV10-2 to TRBJ1-2; no clear D. Looked up from germline, CDR1 is WSHSY and CDR2 is SAAADI. The CDR3 sequence is 13 residues long. The V and J ends lost 7 bases and 4 bases respectively, with 13 bases between them. The CDR3 DNA reads TGCGCCAGCATGGTAGGCCCGTTCTATGGCTACACCTTC. It is translated as CASMVGPFYGYTF.

This clonotype was seen once. The DNA of the CDR3 is TGCGCCAGCAGCTTCGGGACAGGGGATTACGAGCAGTACTTC. This gives the protein CASSFGTGDYEQYF. The J gene is TRBJ2-7, the V gene TRBV5-1, with TRBD1 matching 10 bases. This CDR3 contains 14 residues. J gave up 4 bases and V 2 bases, and 3 bases lay outside the gene matches. Germline lookup yields CDR1 SGHRS and CDR2 YFSETQ.

The J gene is TRBJ1-2, the V gene TRBV20-1; D is ambiguous. The CDR3 has 17 residues. Looked up from germline, CDR1 is DFQATT and CDR2 is SNEGSKA (reference sequence). Trimming cost V 4 bases and J 3 bases, with 24 bases left between them. CDR3 bases: TGCAGTGCTAAGAGATTCTGGAGCTCGTGGAGGTACTATGGCTACACCTTC. Amino acid sequence: CSAKRFWSSWRYYGYTF.

The chain carries TRBV29-1 and TRBJ2-5, with a possible D match to TRBD2 (6 bases). V shed 0 bases and J shed 0 bases, with 17 bases lying between them. This CDR3 is 17 amino acids long. The germline V gene encodes CDR1 SQVTM and CDR2 ANQGSEA. For the CDR3, the DNA is TGCAGCGTTGAAGATCTTCCCGGGGGTAAATACCAAGAGACCCAGTACTTC. It yields the protein CSVEDLPGGKYQETQYF.

The J gene is TRBJ2-4, the V gene TRBV6-5, with TRBD2 identical over 11 bases. The CDR3 extends over 16 amino acids. V dropped 2 bases and J dropped 0; count of bases not matched to a gene: 0. Germline lookup yields CDR1 MNHEY and CDR2 SVGAGI. The CDR3 here is CASSYLAGGAKNIQYF. In nucleotides, the CDR3 is TGTGCCAGCAGTTACCTAGCGGGGGGAGCCAAAAACATTCAGTACTTC.

This clonotype was counted once. The chain carries TRBV27 and TRBJ1-1; D unresolved. CDR1 is MNHEY and CDR2 is SMNVEV in the germline V gene (reference sequence). Trimming shortened V by 3 bases and J by 8 bases, and 13 bases separated the two germline ends. The CDR3 is 13 residues long. DNA for the CDR3: TGTGCCAGCAGTTTGGCCGGCCCGGGCGAAGCTTTCTTT. It specifies CASSLAGPGEAFF.

The genes are TRBV9 and TRBJ2-5; D may correspond to TRBD1 or TRBD2 (5 bases each). The V gene's germline CDR1 is SGDLS and CDR2 YYNGEE. V lost 0 bases, J lost 4 bases, and 16 bases lay in between. The CDR3 spans 16 residues. CDR3 protein: CASSVGGLGTGETQYF. The CDR3 DNA reads as TGTGCCAGCAGCGTAGGGGGTTTGGGGACGGGAGAGACCCAGTACTTC.

The chain links TRBV12-3 or TRBV12-4 to TRBJ2-5; TRBD2 is a possible D gene (6 bases). Trimming pared 6 bases from V and 5 bases from J, leaving 19 bases between. The CDR3 extends over 15 amino acids. The CDR3: CASSRRIRGEETQYF. In DNA, the CDR3 is TGTGCCAGCAGCCGCAGAATTCGCGGGGAGGAGACCCAGTACTTC.

The chain has TRBV13 and TRBJ1-2, with 7 positions matching TRBD1. This CDR3 spans 16 amino acids. CDR1 is PRHDT, CDR2 FYEKMQ, per germline (reference sequence). The junction had 13 bases not matched to a gene; V was cut back by 5 bases and J by 4 bases. Written as DNA, the CDR3 is TGTGCCAGCAGCACCCAAACAGGGGACCCTTCCTATGGCTACACCTTC. Its protein product is CASSTQTGDPSYGYTF.